This T cell receptor (beta chain) appears in the sequencing data of a study of cytomegalovirus exposure and HLA in healthy donors. The primer mix had 60 Vbeta and 13 Jbeta primers. Method: immunoSEQ multiplex PCR; TCRdb's copy keeps in-frame clones and lacks some. Counted here are 110,000 or so clones, about 68% occurring once; the ten biggest clones make up approximately 10%. The receptor was derived from a woman between 45 and 60 years old in good health and CMV-seropositive. The sequencing sample was made of PBMCs.

The CDR3 nucleotides read TGCAGCGGGCACAGGGATGACTATGGCTACACCTTC. Its protein is CSGHRDDYGYTF. The rearrangement joins TRBV29-1 to TRBJ1-2, with D maybe TRBD1 (6 bases). The CDR3 is made up of 12 amino acids. Trimming shortened V by 7 bases and J by 3 bases, and 12 bases separated the two germline ends. Germline V gene sequence: CDR1 SQVTM, CDR2 ANQGSEA.